Listed below are T cell receptor beta chains from one sample, sequenced in a study of T cells in Graves' hyperthyroidism and ophthalmopathy. TCRdb itself ran the multiplex PCR reads through MiXCR, one entry per CDR3 protein. The sample lists hundreds of thousands of distinct CDR3 sequences, 13% to 15% occurring once. Sequencing was performed on blood. These receptors came from a woman aged 18 to 35 with Graves' hyperthyroidism. CDR3s include the opening cysteine and the closing phenylalanine or tryptophan. D genes are given only for firm matches. A row's size may be missing; if present it is once, few, many or a size class.

cdr3_nt cdr3_aa v_call cdr3_length d_call j_call clone_size
TGTGCCAGCACCCATGGGGCGACCCAGTACTTC CASTHGATQYF TRBV11-2 11 - TRBJ2-5 many
TGTGCCAGCAGCCGCGGCGGGGGGCTCCCCTATGAGCAGTTCTTC CASSRGGGLPYEQFF TRBV7-3 15 TRBD2 TRBJ2-1 few
TGTGCCAGCAGTTTACGGCAGGGGAAAAGGAATGAGCAGTTCTTC CASSLRQGKRNEQFF TRBV12-3/TRBV12-4 15 - TRBJ2-1 -
TGTGCCAGCAGTGAGATGGAGAATCAGCCCCAGCATTTT CASSEMENQPQHF TRBV6-4 13 - TRBJ1-5 few
TGTGCCAGCACCCGGGGGTCACCCCTCGGTAATGAGCAGTTCTTC CASTRGSPLGNEQFF TRBV6-2/TRBV6-3 15 - TRBJ2-1 -
TGTGCCAGTAACCCCGGGACTTGGGTCCACGAGCAGTACTTC CASNPGTWVHEQYF TRBV19 14 - TRBJ2-7 few
TGTGCCAGCAGGGGGGAAAGAAAGACAGAAACGCAGTATTTT CASRGERKTETQYF TRBV6-1 14 - TRBJ2-3 many
TGCAGTGCCTCTCATGGGGTATTTCATGATGAGCAGTACTTC CSASHGVFHDEQYF TRBV20-1 14 - TRBJ2-7 few
TGTGCCAGCAGCTTACGGGGGGGGCTCGACACAGATACGCAGTATTTT CASSLRGGLDTDTQYF TRBV7-8 16 TRBD2 TRBJ2-3 many
TGTGCCAGTGCCAACCCCGGGGAGCTGTTTTTT CASANPGELFF TRBV19 11 - TRBJ2-2 -
TGCAGTGCTAGAGAGGGAGCCGTGAACACTGAAGCTTTCTTT CSAREGAVNTEAFF TRBV20-1 14 - TRBJ1-1 -
TGCGCCAGCAGCTTGGGACAGGCCGCGATCTACAATGAGCAGTTCTTC CASSLGQAAIYNEQFF TRBV5-1 16 - TRBJ2-1 many
TGCAGTGCTAGATGGGGAGGGACGGACAATGAGCAGTTCTTC CSARWGGTDNEQFF TRBV20-1 14 TRBD2 TRBJ2-1 many
TGTGCCAGCAGCAGTGGGGGGCCAGCTTTCTTT CASSSGGPAFF TRBV7-3 11 - TRBJ1-1 many
TGTGCCAGCCGACAGGGAGTGAACACTGAAGCTTTCTTT CASRQGVNTEAFF TRBV18 13 TRBD1 TRBJ1-1 many
TGTGCCACCACGGACAGGGAGAAGAACAATGAGCAGTTCTTC CATTDREKNNEQFF TRBV12-3/TRBV12-4 14 TRBD1 TRBJ2-1 few
TGTGCCTGGAGTCCAGGGGTTCAGCCCCAGCATTTT CAWSPGVQPQHF TRBV30 12 - TRBJ1-5 many
TGCGCCAGCAGCCAAGATCGTTTCCAGGGGGCATACAATGAGCAGTTCTTC CASSQDRFQGAYNEQFF TRBV4-3 17 TRBD1 TRBJ2-1 few
TGCAGCGTTGCTGGGACAGGCGGAGAGACCCAGTACTTC CSVAGTGGETQYF TRBV29-1 13 TRBD1 TRBJ2-5 -
TGTGCCAGCTCACCACTTGGACAGGGGGCAAATGAGCAGTTCTTC CASSPLGQGANEQFF TRBV18 15 TRBD1 TRBJ2-1 many
TGTGCCAGCAGTTTATACCAGGCAGCCATATATTTT CASSLYQAAIYF TRBV28 12 - TRBJ1-3 many
TGCGCCAGCAGCCAAGAACGGACTTTGAACACTGAAGCTTTCTTT CASSQERTLNTEAFF TRBV4-3 15 - TRBJ1-1 -
TGTGCCAGCAGTTTTCTGGCGGGAGACAATGAGCAGTTCTTC CASSFLAGDNEQFF TRBV27 14 TRBD2 TRBJ2-1 many
TGTGCCAGCAGCTTCGCGGGATCCCAGTACTTC CASSFAGSQYF TRBV11-2 11 - TRBJ2-5 -
TGTGCCAGCAGCATAAGAACTGCCGGGACTAGCGGGAGTAATGAGCAGTTCTTC CASSIRTAGTSGSNEQFF TRBV7-9 18 TRBD2 TRBJ2-1 many
TGTGCCAGCACAAGAGAAGGGACTGGAGAGACCCAGTACTTC CASTREGTGETQYF TRBV12-3/TRBV12-4 14 - TRBJ2-5 few
TGCAGTGCTAGAGTGACAACCCTTCATGGCTACACCTTC CSARVTTLHGYTF TRBV20-1 13 - TRBJ1-2 -
TGTGCCAGCAGCCGCCCGTCAACATATGAGCAGTTCTTC CASSRPSTYEQFF TRBV28 13 - TRBJ2-1 many
TGCAGCGTTGGGGGACACACAGGGGCTAATGAAAAACTGTTTTTT CSVGGHTGANEKLFF TRBV29-1 15 TRBD1 TRBJ1-4 -
TGTGCCAGCAGCTTAGAATTTCGTCAGAAAAATGAGCAGTTCTTC CASSLEFRQKNEQFF TRBV7-9 15 - TRBJ2-1 few
TGTGCCAGCAGCCAGGGAGACTCCCGCCTTACCGCTTTCTTT CASSQGDSRLTAFF TRBV14 14 - TRBJ1-1 -
TGCAGCCGGGGACGGACTTCGAGCACAGATACGCAGTATTTT CSRGRTSSTDTQYF TRBV20-1 14 - TRBJ2-3 -
TGTGCCAGCAGTTACCAGAATGAGCAGTTCTTC CASSYQNEQFF TRBV6-6 11 - TRBJ2-1 many
TGTGCCACCAGCAGAGATTGGGGGGCCTATGGCACAGATACGCAGTATTTT CATSRDWGAYGTDTQYF TRBV15 17 - TRBJ2-3 many
TGTGCCAGTAGGGTAAAACAGGGGGCCCGGACTGAAGCTTTCTTT CASRVKQGARTEAFF TRBV19 15 TRBD1 TRBJ1-1 once
TGTGCCAGCAGCTTAAGGGCCGGGAGGGCCGGGGCAGATACGCAGTATTTT CASSLRAGRAGADTQYF TRBV7-2 17 TRBD2 TRBJ2-3 few
TGTGCCAGCTCACCACGGGATTTCACTGAAGCTTTCTTT CASSPRDFTEAFF TRBV18 13 - TRBJ1-1 many
TGCGGTGCCGAGGGGATTCGAAACACCATATATTTT CGAEGIRNTIYF TRBV20-1 12 - TRBJ1-3 few
TGTGCCAGCAGCGCGGGGGGCGCATTCACTGAAGCTTTCTTT CASSAGGAFTEAFF TRBV12-3/TRBV12-4 14 - TRBJ1-1 many
TGTGCCAGCAGCCAAGGGGACAGGGGGGGAAATCAGCCCCAGCATTTT CASSQGDRGGNQPQHF TRBV3-1 16 TRBD1 TRBJ1-5 many
TGTGCCAGCAGCCCCGGGGACAGGACTAACTATGGCTACACCTTC CASSPGDRTNYGYTF TRBV7-2 15 TRBD1 TRBJ1-2 -
TGTGCCAGCAGGACGAGTAGGGGGGATCATCAGCCCCAGCATTTT CASRTSRGDHQPQHF TRBV2 15 - TRBJ1-5 many
TGTGCCAGCAGCACCGACGGGCTAGCGAGCAATGAGCAGTTCTTC CASSTDGLASNEQFF TRBV7-2 15 - TRBJ2-1 -
TGCGCCAGCAGCCAATCCCCTTCTATAGCGGGAGTGGGTGAGCAGTTCTTC CASSQSPSIAGVGEQFF TRBV4-1 17 TRBD2 TRBJ2-1 few
TGCAGTGCTCCCGTGGGACTCTACGAGCAGTACTTC CSAPVGLYEQYF TRBV20-1 12 - TRBJ2-7 many
TGTGCCTGGAGTGTTCAGGGGGGAGAGACCCAGTACTTC CAWSVQGGETQYF TRBV30 13 - TRBJ2-5 -
TGTGCCAGCAGCAACAGGGACAGGGCCAACACTGAAGCTTTCTTT CASSNRDRANTEAFF TRBV11-2 15 TRBD1 TRBJ1-1 many
TGTGCCTGCTCTTTGCAAGGGAACACTGAAGCTTTCTTT CACSLQGNTEAFF TRBV30 13 - TRBJ1-1 many
TGTGCCAGCAGAAAAAGACAGGGACTAGGAAACACCATATATTTT CASRKRQGLGNTIYF TRBV6-1 15 TRBD1 TRBJ1-3 -
TGCAGTGCCAAAAGCGGGAGGAGTTACAATGAGCAGTTCTTC CSAKSGRSYNEQFF TRBV20-1 14 TRBD2 TRBJ2-1 many
TGCAGTGCTAGAGATTCCCAGGGGTTATACACCGGGGAGCTGTTTTTT CSARDSQGLYTGELFF TRBV20-1 16 - TRBJ2-2 -
TGTGCCAGCAGTTTAGGCGGTACAGGGGTGGCTAATGAAAAACTGTTTTTT CASSLGGTGVANEKLFF TRBV28 17 TRBD1 TRBJ1-4 many
TGTGCCAGCAGCCAGAAGAGCGTAGATACGCAGTATTTT CASSQKSVDTQYF TRBV3-1 13 - TRBJ2-3 few